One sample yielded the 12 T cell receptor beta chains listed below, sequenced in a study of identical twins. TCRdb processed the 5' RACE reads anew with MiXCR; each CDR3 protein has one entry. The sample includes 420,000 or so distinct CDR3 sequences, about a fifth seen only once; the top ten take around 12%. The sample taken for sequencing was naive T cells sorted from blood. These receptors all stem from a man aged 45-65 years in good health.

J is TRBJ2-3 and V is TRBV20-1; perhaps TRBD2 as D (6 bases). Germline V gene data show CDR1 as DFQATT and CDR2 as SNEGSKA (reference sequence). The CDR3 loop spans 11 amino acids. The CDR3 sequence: CSSGGLTAQYF. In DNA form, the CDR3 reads TGCAGCTCTGGGGGACTTACCGCGCAGTATTTT.

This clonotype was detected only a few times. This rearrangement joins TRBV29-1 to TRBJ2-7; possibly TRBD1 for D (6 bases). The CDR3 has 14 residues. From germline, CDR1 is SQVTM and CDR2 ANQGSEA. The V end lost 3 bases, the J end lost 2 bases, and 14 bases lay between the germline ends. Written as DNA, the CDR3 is TGCAGCGTTGAGATGGGACACCTTCCCTACGAGCAGTACTTC. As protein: CSVEMGHLPYEQYF.

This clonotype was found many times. CDR3 coding DNA: TGCGCCAGCAGCGGAGGGACAGGGGGCACAGATACGCAGTATTTT. It yields the protein CASSGGTGGTDTQYF. The chain combines TRBV5-1 with TRBJ2-3; 10 positions match TRBD1. CDR1 and CDR2 (germline): SGHRS, YFSETQ. The length of the CDR3 is 15 residues. V dropped 4 bases and J dropped 1; count of bases not matched to a gene: 3. The full variable domain, with the rest looked up from reference TRBV5-1 and TRBJ2-3, is KAGVTQTPRYLIKTRGQQVTLSCSPISGHRSVSWYQQTPGQGLQFLFEYFSETQRNKGNFPGRFSGRQFSNSRSEMNVSTLELGDSALYLCASSGGTGGTDTQYFGPGTRLTVL.

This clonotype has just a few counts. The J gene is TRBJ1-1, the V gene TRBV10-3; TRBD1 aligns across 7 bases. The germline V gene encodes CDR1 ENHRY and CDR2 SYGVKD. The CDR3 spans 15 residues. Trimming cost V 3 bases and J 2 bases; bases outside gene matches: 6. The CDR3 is CAISDGRGYNTEAFF. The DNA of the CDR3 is TGTGCCATCAGTGACGGCAGGGGGTACAACACTGAAGCTTTCTTT.

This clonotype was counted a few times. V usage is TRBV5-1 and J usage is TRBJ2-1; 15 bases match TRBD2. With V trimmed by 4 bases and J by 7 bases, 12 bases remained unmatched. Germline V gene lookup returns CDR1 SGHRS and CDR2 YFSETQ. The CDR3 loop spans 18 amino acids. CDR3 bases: TGCGCCAGCAGCCGGGGACTAGCGGGAGGACGGTCGGGGAATGAGCAGTTCTTC. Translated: CASSRGLAGGRSGNEQFF.

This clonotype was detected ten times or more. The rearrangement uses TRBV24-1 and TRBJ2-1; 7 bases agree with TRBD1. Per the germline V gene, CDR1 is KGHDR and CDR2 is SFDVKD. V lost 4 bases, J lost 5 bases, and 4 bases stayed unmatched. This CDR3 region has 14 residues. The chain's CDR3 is CATSEQGYHNEQFF. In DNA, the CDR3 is TGTGCCACCAGTGAACAGGGGTACCACAATGAGCAGTTCTTC.

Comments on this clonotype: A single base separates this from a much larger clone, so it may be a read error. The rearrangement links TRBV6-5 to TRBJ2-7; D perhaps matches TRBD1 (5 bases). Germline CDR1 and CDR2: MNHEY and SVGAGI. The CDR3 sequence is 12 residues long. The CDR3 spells CASSNQGYDQYF. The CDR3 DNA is TGTGCCAGCAGTAATCAGGGATACGACCAGTACTTC.

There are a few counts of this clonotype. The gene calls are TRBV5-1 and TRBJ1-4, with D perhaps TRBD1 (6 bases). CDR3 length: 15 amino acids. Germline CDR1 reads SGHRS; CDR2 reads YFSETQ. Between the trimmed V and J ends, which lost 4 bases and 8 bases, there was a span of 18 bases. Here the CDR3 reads CASSLTGYGGEKLFF. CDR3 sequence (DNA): TGCGCCAGCAGCCTAACAGGGTACGGCGGCGAAAAACTGTTTTTT.

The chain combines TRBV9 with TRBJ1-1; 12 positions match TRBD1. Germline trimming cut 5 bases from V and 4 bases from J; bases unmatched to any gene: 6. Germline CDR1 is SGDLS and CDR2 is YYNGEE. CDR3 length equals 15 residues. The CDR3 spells CASRRGQGAFTEAFF. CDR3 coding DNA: TGTGCCAGCAGGAGGGGACAGGGGGCGTTCACTGAAGCTTTCTTT.

The CDR3 DNA is TGCAGTGGGGATACAGCTACCAATGAGCAGTTCTTC. Its protein is CSGDTATNEQFF. V gene TRBV20-1 combines with J gene TRBJ2-1; D ambiguous. The CDR3 is made up of 12 amino acids. Trimming stripped 7 bases from V and 6 bases from J, with 13 bases between. The germline gives CDR1 DFQATT, CDR2 SNEGSKA (reference sequence).

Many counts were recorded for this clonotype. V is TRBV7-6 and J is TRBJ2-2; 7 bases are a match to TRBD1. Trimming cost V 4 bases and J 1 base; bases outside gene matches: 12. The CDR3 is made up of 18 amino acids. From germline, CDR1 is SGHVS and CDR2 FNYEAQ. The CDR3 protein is CASSSPKTGKQNTGELFF. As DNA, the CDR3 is TGTGCCAGCAGCTCGCCAAAGACAGGGAAACAGAACACCGGGGAGCTGTTTTTT.

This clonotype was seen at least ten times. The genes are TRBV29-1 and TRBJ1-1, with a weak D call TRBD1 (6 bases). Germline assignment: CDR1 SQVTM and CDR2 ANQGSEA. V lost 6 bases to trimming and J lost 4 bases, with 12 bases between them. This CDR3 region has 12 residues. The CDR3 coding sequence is TGCAGCGTAGGGGGGGGGACCACTGAAGCTTTCTTT. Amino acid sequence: CSVGGGTTEAFF.